This passage covers 9 T cell receptor beta chains from one sample sequenced in a study of OX40 agonist ivuxolimab in advanced cancers. Clones were sequenced by immunoSEQ multiplex PCR, and TCRdb holds only the in-frame ones, with some missing. This sample carries tens of thousands of clones, 81% of them seen once, and the ten largest clones take 3.5% to 6%. Sequences were derived from CD4+ or CD8+ T cells sorted from blood, sampled in a trial of the OX40 agonist ivuxolimab. All receptors come from an adult with an advanced solid tumor such as melanoma, head and neck, liver or kidney cancer.

The chain couples TRBV11-2 to TRBJ2-7; TRBD2 matches 10 bases. The trim removed 5 bases at V and 3 bases at J, leaving 16 bases unmatched. The germline gives CDR1 SGHAT, CDR2 FQNNGV. The CDR3 is 18 amino acids. CDR3 nucleotide sequence: TGTGCCAGCAGCCCCACGAAGACCACTAGCGGGGCGCTCTACGAGCAGTACTTC. Its protein is CASSPTKTTSGALYEQYF.

The rearrangement links TRBV11-2 to TRBJ2-7; D unresolved. This CDR3 spans 13 amino acids. Germline loops: CDR1 SGHAT, CDR2 FQNNGV. Trimming removed 3 bases at V and 4 bases at J, with 10 bases between. In DNA form, the CDR3 reads TGTGCCAGCAGCTTGGTAAGCAGTTACGAGCAGTACTTC. This sequence encodes CASSLVSSYEQYF.

This clone showed up just once. The V gene is TRBV6-5, the J gene TRBJ2-5; D not certain. V lost 8 bases, J lost 5 bases, and 9 bases lay in between. The CDR3 loop spans 11 amino acids. Germline V gene lookup returns CDR1 MNHEY and CDR2 SVGAGI. The CDR3 coding sequence is TGTGCCAGCGGGCGGACGGAGACCCAGTACTTC. Translated, it gives CASGRTETQYF.

The V and J genes are TRBV6-1 and TRBJ1-4, with D possibly matching TRBD1 (5 bases). CDR3 length equals 17 residues. V lost 2 bases to trimming and J lost 7 bases, with 20 bases between them. CDR1 MNHNS and CDR2 SASEGT come from the germline V gene. DNA of the CDR3: TGTGCCAGCAGTGAAAACCGGGGGATGGGCCTAGTTGAAAAACTGTTTTTT. Its protein is CASSENRGMGLVEKLFF.

The rearrangement links TRBV5-6 to TRBJ2-5; TRBD2 aligns across 10 bases. The J call could be wrong; TRBJ2-7 is a better fit for the DNA end. The V gene's germline CDR1 is SGHDT and CDR2 YYEEEE. The CDR3 runs 15 residues. The CDR3 DNA reads as TGTGCCAGCAGAAGGGGGACTAGCGCTTACTACGAGCAGTACTTC. This codes for CASRRGTSAYYEQYF.

The chain joins TRBV5-1 to TRBJ2-2; D remains unclear. The CDR3 has 17 amino acids. V lost 3 bases and J lost 0, with 15 bases in between. The germline V gene has CDR1 SGHRS and CDR2 YFSETQ. DNA for the CDR3: TGCGCCAGCAGCTACTCCCGCAGAACCGCGAACACCGGGGAGCTGTTTTTT. Translation: CASSYSRRTANTGELFF. The full variable domain, rest sourced from reference TRBV5-1 and TRBJ2-2, is KAGVTQTPRYLIKTRGQQVTLSCSPISGHRSVSWYQQTPGQGLQFLFEYFSETQRNKGNFPGRFSGRQFSNSRSEMNVSTLELGDSALYLCASSYSRRTANTGELFFGEGSRLTVL.

The chain joins TRBV5-1 to TRBJ1-1; 7 bases are shared with TRBD1. CDR3 length: 14 residues. V lost 4 bases to trimming and J lost 4 bases; unmatched junction nucleotides: 7. CDR1 SGHRS and CDR2 YFSETQ come from the germline V gene. This chain's CDR3 is CASSPDRTITEAFF. CDR3 in DNA: TGCGCCAGCAGCCCGGACAGGACTATCACTGAAGCTTTCTTT.

This sequence joins TRBV9 and TRBJ2-7; 9 nucleotides align to TRBD2. Trimming cost V 4 bases and J 2 bases; bases outside gene matches: 4. From germline, CDR1 is SGDLS and CDR2 YYNGEE. There are 14 residues in the CDR3. Here the CDR3 DNA reads TGTGCCAGCAGCATGACTAGCGGACCCTACGAGCAGTACTTC. Residues: CASSMTSGPYEQYF.

The chain carries TRBV10-1 and TRBJ2-3; D not certain. Trimming took off 0 bases at V and 3 bases at J, with 1 base between the two ends. CDR3 length: 12 amino acids. Germline V gives CDR1 WNHNN, CDR2 SYGVQD (reference sequence). The CDR3 DNA reads TGCGCCAGCAGTGAGTCAACAGATACGCAGTATTTT. This translates into CASSESTDTQYF.